This entry lists 23 T cell receptor beta chains sequenced from one sample in a study of neurological immune-mediated disorders. MiXCR, run by TCRdb on the 5' RACE reads, gives a single entry per CDR3 protein. The sample consists of some 41,000 distinct CDR3 sequences, about 14% of them appearing once. The sequenced sample consisted of CD4+ T cells from blood. All receptors derive from a woman in her sixties or seventies with HTLV-1-associated myelopathy (HAM/TSP).

There are many counts of this clonotype. The chain employs TRBV7-8 and TRBJ1-6, with 10 bases that match TRBD1. CDR3 size: 16 residues. Germline V gene sequence: CDR1 SGHVS, CDR2 FQNEAQ. Trimming removed 5 bases from V and 7 bases from J; junction bases left unmatched: 8. This CDR3 reads CASSPERDRGNSPLHF. The CDR3 bases are TGTGCCAGCAGCCCAGAGCGGGACAGGGGAAATTCACCCCTCCACTTT.

This clonotype was seen ten or more times. V gene TRBV20-1 combines with J gene TRBJ2-1; 7 bases fit TRBD1. Germline V gene data show CDR1 as DFQATT and CDR2 as SNEGSKA (reference sequence). The CDR3 contains 15 residues. With 3 bases clipped from V and 4 bases from J, the junction kept 9 bases outside the gene matches. As DNA, the CDR3 is TGCAGTGCTAGTCCCCCCGGGACAGCTTACAATGAGCAGTTCTTC. Encoded protein: CSASPPGTAYNEQFF.

In its sample, this clonotype was seen many times. The chain has TRBV5-1 and TRBJ2-7; TRBD1 is a possible D gene (5 bases). Trimming took off 2 bases at V and 2 bases at J, with 17 bases between the two ends. This CDR3 has 16 residues. The germline V gene encodes CDR1 SGHRS and CDR2 YFSETQ. The CDR3 sequence: CASSFGNRITTYEQYF. DNA for the CDR3: TGCGCCAGCAGCTTCGGCAACAGGATAACCACCTACGAGCAGTACTTC. The full variable domain, its missing parts supplied by reference TRBV5-1 and TRBJ2-7, is KAGVTQTPRYLIKTRGQQVTLSCSPISGHRSVSWYQQTPGQGLQFLFEYFSETQRNKGNFPGRFSGRQFSNSRSEMNVSTLELGDSALYLCASSFGNRITTYEQYFGPGTRLTVT.

There are a few counts of this clonotype. J is TRBJ1-3 and V is TRBV10-2; D might be TRBD1 (5 bases). CDR3 size: 14 residues. The V end lost 6 bases, the J end lost 0 bases, and 9 bases lay between the germline ends. Germline lookup yields CDR1 WSHSY and CDR2 SAAADI. The CDR3 DNA follows: TGCGCCAGCAGCATTGACAGCTCTGGAAACACCATATATTTT. This translates into CASSIDSSGNTIYF.

In this sample, this clonotype turned up a few times. The rearrangement joins TRBV2 to TRBJ2-1, with no clear D. The CDR3 contains 11 residues. CDR1 and CDR2 from the germline V gene are SNHLY and FYNNEI. Trimming cost V 7 bases and J 4 bases, with 5 bases left between them. CDR3 region: CASTSYNEQFF. The DNA of the CDR3 is TGTGCCAGCACTTCGTACAATGAGCAGTTCTTC.

This clonotype was seen many times. The chain joins TRBV20-1 to TRBJ2-3; D is unresolved. Germline loops: CDR1 DFQATT, CDR2 SNEGSKA (reference sequence). V gave up 6 bases and J gave up 3 bases, with 7 bases separating them. The length of the CDR3 is 11 residues. CDR3: CSAGRTDTQYF. The CDR3 DNA is TGCAGTGCGGGTAGGACAGATACGCAGTATTTT.

Many counts were recorded for this clonotype. This chain uses TRBV6-5 with TRBJ2-3; D not certain. V gave up 6 bases and J gave up 0 bases, with 4 bases separating them. Germline V gene lookup returns CDR1 MNHEY and CDR2 SVGAGI. The CDR3 has 12 amino acids. CDR3 in amino acids: CASSGSTDTQYF. CDR3 DNA: TGTGCCAGCAGCGGTAGCACAGATACGCAGTATTTT.

Many counts were recorded for this clonotype. The chain recombines TRBV20-1 with TRBJ2-1, with D perhaps matching TRBD2 (5 bases). The CDR3 contains 11 residues. Germline V gene lookup returns CDR1 DFQATT and CDR2 SNEGSKA (reference sequence). The DNA of the CDR3 is TGCAGGGTTGAGGGCTTCAATGAGCAGTTCTTC. Translation: CRVEGFNEQFF.

V usage is TRBV12-3 or TRBV12-4 and J usage is TRBJ2-7, with D tentatively TRBD1 (7 bases). The CDR3 sequence is 15 residues long. The ends were cut back, 3 bases at V and 3 bases at J, with 15 bases in the middle. The CDR3 loop is CASSLEGARNYEQYF. CDR3 sequence (DNA): TGTGCCAGCAGTTTGGAGGGGGCAAGGAACTACGAGCAGTACTTC.

The table lists this clonotype with many counts. This chain links TRBV7-2 with TRBJ2-3; possible D gene TRBD2, 5 bases. Germline V gene lookup returns CDR1 SGHTA and CDR2 FQGNSA. The CDR3 contains 14 residues. V was cut by 5 bases and J by 6 bases, with 15 bases left in between. The CDR3 DNA sequence: TGTGCCAGCAGCCCGAGCCGAGCGGCCGATACGCAGTATTTT. Its protein is CASSPSRAADTQYF. Full variable domain (remainder filled in from reference TRBV7-2 and TRBJ2-3): GAGVSQSPSNKVTEKGKDVELRCDPISGHTALYWYRQSLGQGLEFLIYFQGNSAPDKSGLPSDRFSAERTGGSVSTLTIQRTQQEDSAVYLCASSPSRAADTQYFGPGTRLTVL.

This clonotype came up many times. V and J are TRBV6-5 and TRBJ1-2; 10 bases line up with TRBD1. The length of the CDR3 is 16 residues. CDR1 is MNHEY, CDR2 SVGAGI, per germline. The trim removed 5 bases at V and 6 bases at J, leaving 12 bases unmatched. For the CDR3, the DNA is TGTGCCAGCAGTCCCGGGACAGGGGCTGAAGGGCATGGCTACACCTTC. This translates into CASSPGTGAEGHGYTF.

This clonotype was found many times. The chain is built from TRBV6-5 and TRBJ2-5; 7 nucleotides match TRBD1. Germline CDR1 and CDR2: MNHEY and SVGAGI. The J segment lost 4 bases and the V segment lost 10 bases, leaving 12 bases of the junction unmatched. The CDR3 totals 14 residues. The chain's CDR3 is CATARDRIRETQYF. CDR3 coding DNA: TGTGCCACAGCCCGGGACAGAATCAGAGAGACCCAGTACTTC.

This clonotype occurred many times. The chain couples TRBV10-3 to TRBJ2-7, with 7 bases matching TRBD1. The CDR3 contains 12 residues. The germline gives CDR1 ENHRY, CDR2 SYGVKD. Unmatched junction bases numbered 9, after V lost 10 bases and J lost 6 bases. CDR3 in amino acids: CATGTANSEQYF. The CDR3 DNA is TGTGCCACTGGGACAGCGAATTCCGAGCAGTACTTC.

This clonotype was detected ten times or more. The rearrangement links TRBV5-7 to TRBJ2-5, with D hard to call. TRBV5-7 is an ORF for which the function is uncertain. CDR3 length: 13 amino acids. Trimming stripped 2 bases from V and 7 bases from J, with 12 bases between. CDR3 coding DNA: TGTGCCAGCAGCTTATGTGTTCGTGGGACCCAGTACTTC. Its translation: CASSLCVRGTQYF.

The table lists this clonotype with many counts. The chain recombines TRBV6-5 with TRBJ1-3; a weak D match, TRBD1 (6 bases). Trimming cost V 5 bases and J 2 bases, with 10 bases left between them. CDR1 and CDR2 (germline): MNHEY, SVGAGI. This CDR3 region has 14 residues. CDR3 sequence: CASSPTGTGNTIYF. CDR3 in DNA: TGTGCCAGCAGTCCCACAGGGACTGGAAACACCATATATTTT.

This clonotype was observed at least ten times. The rearrangement uses TRBV5-1 and TRBJ2-3; D ambiguous. Germline CDR1 is SGHRS and CDR2 is YFSETQ. Between the trimmed V and J ends, which lost 6 bases and 2 bases, there was a span of 13 bases. CDR3 size: 14 residues. The CDR3, as DNA: TGCGCCAGCAAGACCGACCTCACCACAGATACGCAGTATTTT. Its translation: CASKTDLTTDTQYF.

This clonotype was seen ten or more times. The chain has TRBV7-8 and TRBJ2-7; D is perhaps TRBD1 (6 bases). V lost 5 bases and J lost 7, with 18 bases in between. Germline V gene lookup returns CDR1 SGHVS and CDR2 FQNEAQ. The CDR3 contains 14 residues. The CDR3 nucleotides are TGTGCCAGCAGCACCCAAACAGGGACGCGGGAGCAGTACTTC. Encoded protein: CASSTQTGTREQYF.

This clonotype was seen repeatedly, ten times or more. V gene TRBV7-2 combines with J gene TRBJ2-5; D remains ambiguous. This CDR3 has 11 amino acids. V dropped 4 bases and J dropped 5 bases, with 5 bases sitting between them. Germline V lookup: CDR1 SGHTA, CDR2 FQGNSA. CDR3: CASSYTETQYF. The CDR3 DNA is TGTGCCAGCAGCTACACTGAGACCCAGTACTTC.

This clonotype came up many times. The chain is built from TRBV6-6 and TRBJ1-1; the match to TRBD1 covers 7 bases. The CDR3 covers 17 residues. The V gene end was trimmed by 6 bases and the J gene end by 4 bases; junction bases not matched to a gene: 17. Germline V gives CDR1 MNHNY, CDR2 SVGAGI (reference sequence). Here the CDR3 DNA reads TGTGCCAGCAGCTATCCAGGGGGGCGCGGGTTGACCACTGAAGCTTTCTTT. Its translation is CASSYPGGRGLTTEAFF.

At least ten counts were recorded for this clonotype. A much more abundant neighbour one base away suggests this may be a read error. The rearrangement links TRBV25-1 to TRBJ1-2; possibly TRBD1 for D (6 bases). The CDR3 is made up of 15 amino acids. The germline gives CDR1 MGHDK, CDR2 SYGVNS. The CDR3 reads CANSESGEGVKGYTF. The CDR3 nucleotides are TGTGCCAACAGTGAAAGCGGCGAGGGGGTGAAAGGCTACACCTTC.

This clonotype was counted at least ten times. This chain links TRBV6-6 with TRBJ1-6; D gene ambiguous. The germline V gene encodes CDR1 MNHNY and CDR2 SVGAGI (reference sequence). This CDR3 has 16 amino acids. V shed 3 bases and J shed 4 bases, with 13 bases lying between them. The CDR3 DNA reads TGTGCCAGCAGTTATGGGGAGTTGCAGTATAATTCACCCCTCCACTTT. As protein: CASSYGELQYNSPLHF.

Regarding this clonotype: Given a much more abundant clone one base away, this may be a read error. The V gene is TRBV4-1, the J gene TRBJ1-2, with 9 bases fitting TRBD1. The CDR3 contains 15 residues. V gave up 6 bases and J gave up 7 bases; unmatched junction bases: 12. The germline V gene encodes CDR1 MGHRA and CDR2 YSYEKL. The CDR3 sequence is CASRQPAGTGIGYTF. CDR3 nucleotide sequence: TGCGCCAGCAGACAACCGGCCGGGACAGGGATTGGCTACACCTTC.

This clonotype was seen ten or more times. This chain joins TRBV20-1 and TRBJ1-5, with a weak D call TRBD1 (5 bases). Germline V gene sequence: CDR1 DFQATT, CDR2 SNEGSKA (reference sequence). The CDR3 is 15 amino acids. V lost 6 bases, J lost 2 bases, and 17 bases lay in between. CDR3 sequence (DNA): TGCAGTGCCTCCCCCCAGGGAAGGGGCAATCAGCCCCAGCATTTT. It codes for CSASPQGRGNQPQHF.